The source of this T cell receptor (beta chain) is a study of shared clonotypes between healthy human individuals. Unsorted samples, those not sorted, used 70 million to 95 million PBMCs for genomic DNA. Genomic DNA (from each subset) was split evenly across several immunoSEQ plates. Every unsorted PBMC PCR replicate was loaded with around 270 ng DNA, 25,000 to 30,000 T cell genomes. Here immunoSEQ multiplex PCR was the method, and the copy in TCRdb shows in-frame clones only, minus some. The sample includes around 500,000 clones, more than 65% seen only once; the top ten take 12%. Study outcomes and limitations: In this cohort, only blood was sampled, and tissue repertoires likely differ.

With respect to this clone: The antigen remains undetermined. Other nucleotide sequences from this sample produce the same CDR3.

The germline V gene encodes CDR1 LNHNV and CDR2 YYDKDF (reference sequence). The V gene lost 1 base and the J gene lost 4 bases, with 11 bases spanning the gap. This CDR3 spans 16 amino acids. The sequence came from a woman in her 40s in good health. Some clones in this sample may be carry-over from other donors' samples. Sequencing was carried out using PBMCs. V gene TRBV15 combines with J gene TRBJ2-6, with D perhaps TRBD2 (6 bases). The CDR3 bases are TGTGCCACCAGCAGAGGCGGGGCGCGGGGGGCCAACGTCCTGACTTTC. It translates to CATSRGGARGANVLTF.